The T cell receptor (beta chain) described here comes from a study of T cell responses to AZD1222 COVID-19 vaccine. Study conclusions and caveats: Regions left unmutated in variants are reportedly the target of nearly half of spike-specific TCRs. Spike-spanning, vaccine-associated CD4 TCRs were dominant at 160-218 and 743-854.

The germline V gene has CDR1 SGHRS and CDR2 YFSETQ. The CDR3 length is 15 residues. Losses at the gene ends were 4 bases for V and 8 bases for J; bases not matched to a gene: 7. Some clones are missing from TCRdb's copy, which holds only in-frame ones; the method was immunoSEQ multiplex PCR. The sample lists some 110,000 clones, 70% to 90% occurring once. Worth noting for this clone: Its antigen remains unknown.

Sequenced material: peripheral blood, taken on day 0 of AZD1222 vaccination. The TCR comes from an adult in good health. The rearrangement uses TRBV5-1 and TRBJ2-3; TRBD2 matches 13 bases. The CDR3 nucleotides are TGCGCCAGCAGCCCCCTTGGACTAGCGGGGGTTACGCAGTATTTT. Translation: CASSPLGLAGVTQYF.